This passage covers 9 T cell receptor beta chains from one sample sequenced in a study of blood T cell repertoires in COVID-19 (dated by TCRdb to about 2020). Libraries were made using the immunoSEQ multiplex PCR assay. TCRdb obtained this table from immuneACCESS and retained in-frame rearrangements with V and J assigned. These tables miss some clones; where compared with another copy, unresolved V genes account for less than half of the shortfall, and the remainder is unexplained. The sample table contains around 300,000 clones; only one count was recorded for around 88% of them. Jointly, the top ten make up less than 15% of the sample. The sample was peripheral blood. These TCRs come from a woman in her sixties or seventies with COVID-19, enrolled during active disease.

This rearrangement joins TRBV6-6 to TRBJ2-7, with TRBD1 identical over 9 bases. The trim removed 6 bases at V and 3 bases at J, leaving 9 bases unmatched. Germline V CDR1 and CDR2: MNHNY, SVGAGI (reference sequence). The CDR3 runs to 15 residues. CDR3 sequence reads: CASRGQGRPLYEQYF. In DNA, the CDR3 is TGTGCCAGCAGAGGACAGGGGAGACCTCTCTACGAGCAGTACTTC.

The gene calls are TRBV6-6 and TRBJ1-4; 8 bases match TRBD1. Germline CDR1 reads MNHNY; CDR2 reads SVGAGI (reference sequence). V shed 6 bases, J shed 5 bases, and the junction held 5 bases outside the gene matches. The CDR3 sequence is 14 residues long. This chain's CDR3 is CASRPQGGNEKLFF. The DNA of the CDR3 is TGTGCCAGCAGGCCACAGGGGGGAAATGAAAAACTGTTTTTT.

CDR3 loop: CSVEGSGRTEAFF. CDR3 DNA: TGCAGCGTTGAAGGTTCAGGGAGGACTGAAGCTTTCTTT. V and J are TRBV29-1 and TRBJ1-1; a possible D gene is TRBD1 (5 bases). The CDR3 loop spans 13 amino acids. Germline assignment: CDR1 SQVTM and CDR2 ANQGSEA. V was cut by 1 base and J by 5 bases, with 11 bases left in between.

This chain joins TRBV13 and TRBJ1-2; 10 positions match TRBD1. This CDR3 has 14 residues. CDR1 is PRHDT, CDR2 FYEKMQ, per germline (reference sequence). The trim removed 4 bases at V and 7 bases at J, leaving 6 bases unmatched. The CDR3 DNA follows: TGTGCCAGCAGCTCGGGGACAGGGGCAACTGGCTACACCTTC. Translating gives CASSSGTGATGYTF.

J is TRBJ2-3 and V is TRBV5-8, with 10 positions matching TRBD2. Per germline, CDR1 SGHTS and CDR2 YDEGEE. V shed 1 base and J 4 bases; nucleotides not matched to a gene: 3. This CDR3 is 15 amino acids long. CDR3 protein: CASSLLAGGADTQYF. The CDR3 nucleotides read TGTGCCAGCAGCTTGTTAGCGGGGGGTGCAGATACGCAGTATTTT.

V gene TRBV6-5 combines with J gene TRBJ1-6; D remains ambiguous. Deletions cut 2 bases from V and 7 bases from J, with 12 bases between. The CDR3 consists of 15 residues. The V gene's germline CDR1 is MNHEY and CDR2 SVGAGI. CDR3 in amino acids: CASSYGAASNSPLHF. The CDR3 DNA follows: TGTGCCAGCAGTTACGGCGCGGCCTCAAATTCACCCCTCCACTTT.

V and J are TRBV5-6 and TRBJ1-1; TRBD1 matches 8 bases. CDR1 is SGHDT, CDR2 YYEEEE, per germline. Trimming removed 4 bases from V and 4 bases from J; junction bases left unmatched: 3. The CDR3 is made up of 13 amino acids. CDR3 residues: CASSVDRGTEAFF. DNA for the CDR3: TGTGCCAGCAGCGTAGACAGGGGCACTGAAGCTTTCTTT.

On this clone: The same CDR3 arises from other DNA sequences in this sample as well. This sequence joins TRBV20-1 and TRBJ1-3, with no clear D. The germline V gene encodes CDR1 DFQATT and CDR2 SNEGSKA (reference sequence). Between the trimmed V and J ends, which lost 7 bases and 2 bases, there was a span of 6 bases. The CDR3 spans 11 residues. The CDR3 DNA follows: TGCAGTGGCGGGGCTGGAAACACCATATATTTT. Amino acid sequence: CSGGAGNTIYF.

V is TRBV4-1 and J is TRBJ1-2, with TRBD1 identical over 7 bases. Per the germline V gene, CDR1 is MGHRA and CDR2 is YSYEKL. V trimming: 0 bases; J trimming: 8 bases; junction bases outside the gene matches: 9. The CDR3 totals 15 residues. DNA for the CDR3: TGCGCCAGCAGCCAAGATTGGGGGACAGACGACGGCTACACCTTC. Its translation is CASSQDWGTDDGYTF.